These T cell receptor beta chains were read from a single sample in a study of shared clonotypes between healthy human individuals. Assay: immunoSEQ multiplex PCR; the TCRdb copy retains only in-frame clones and omits some. The data contain around 500,000 clones, 79% of them seen just once; the ten biggest clones take up 10% to 15%. The specimen was PBMCs. Receptors were obtained from a woman between 40 and 55 years old in good health. Some clones in this sample may be carry-over from other donors' samples. Both conserved end residues are part of each CDR3. The order of the fields is D gene, V gene, clone size, J gene, CDR3 protein, CDR3 DNA. D genes are given only for firm matches. Size is omitted from some rows. Given values are once, few, many or a class for expanded clones.

NA	TRBV28	NA	TRBJ2-5	CASRSSTWGRGETQYF	TGTGCCAGCAGATCCTCGACATGGGGGCGGGGAGAGACCCAGTACTTC
NA	TRBV7-9	NA	TRBJ1-1	CASSLVPGTNTEAFF	TGTGCCAGCAGCTTAGTTCCAGGGACAAACACTGAAGCTTTCTTT
TRBD2	TRBV5-1	NA	TRBJ2-2	CASSVGLATGELFF	TGCGCCAGCAGCGTGGGACTAGCAACCGGGGAGCTGTTTTTT
NA	TRBV5-1	NA	TRBJ2-5	CASSFPWRGTTEETQYF	TGCGCCAGCAGCTTCCCCTGGCGGGGTACGACCGAAGAGACCCAGTACTTC
NA	TRBV4-2	many	TRBJ1-5	CASSQVEGLMGNQPQHF	TGTGCCAGCAGCCAAGTCGAGGGCCTTATGGGCAATCAGCCCCAGCATTTT
NA	TRBV29-1	few	TRBJ2-5	CSVEKVKETQYF	TGCAGCGTTGAAAAAGTTAAAGAGACCCAGTACTTC
NA	TRBV5-5	NA	TRBJ2-2	CASSLSGPSVTGELFF	TGTGCCAGCAGCTTATCGGGCCCTTCGGTCACCGGGGAGCTGTTTTTT
NA	TRBV13	NA	TRBJ2-5	CASSWALKRQETQYF	TGTGCCAGCAGCTGGGCCCTCAAGAGGCAAGAGACCCAGTACTTC
TRBD2	TRBV2	NA	TRBJ2-5	CASNNGRTIETQYF	TGTGCCAGCAATAACGGGAGGACTATTGAGACCCAGTACTTC
NA	TRBV11-1	few	TRBJ2-7	CASSRQGGTQHEQYF	TGTGCCAGCAGCCGACAGGGAGGGACTCAACACGAGCAGTACTTC
TRBD2	TRBV7-3	NA	TRBJ2-3	CASSQGTAGGFVTQYF	TGTGCCAGCAGCCAAGGGACAGCGGGAGGGTTCGTTACGCAGTATTTT
NA	TRBV19	NA	TRBJ1-2	CASSYGANYGYTF	TGTGCCAGTAGTTACGGGGCTAACTATGGCTACACCTTC
TRBD2	TRBV23-1	NA	TRBJ2-2	CASSPRLAGLFGELFF	TGCGCCAGCAGTCCTCGACTAGCGGGACTTTTCGGGGAGCTGTTTTTT
TRBD1	TRBV10-3	NA	TRBJ1-2	CATEGQGKYGYTF	TGTGCCACCGAAGGACAGGGGAAATATGGCTACACCTTC
TRBD1	TRBV7-8	NA	TRBJ2-1	CASSPGTGYNEQFF	TGTGCCAGCAGCCCGGGGACAGGGTACAATGAGCAGTTCTTC
NA	TRBV7-8	NA	TRBJ1-1	CASSLYATEAFF	TGTGCCAGCAGCTTATATGCCACTGAAGCTTTCTTT
NA	TRBV7-8	NA	TRBJ1-5	CASSPTRDLTYSNQPQHF	TGTGCCAGCAGCCCAACCCGGGACTTAACTTATAGCAATCAGCCCCAGCATTTT
TRBD1	TRBV19	few	TRBJ2-2	CASSIQGVGTGELFF	TGTGCCAGTAGTATCCAGGGGGTCGGCACCGGGGAGCTGTTTTTT
TRBD2	TRBV7-9	NA	TRBJ2-1	CASTAREGTEQFF	TGTGCCAGCACTGCGCGGGAGGGGACTGAGCAGTTCTTC
TRBD1	TRBV10-1	NA	TRBJ2-7	CASSDPRDRPYEQYF	TGCGCCAGCAGTGACCCAAGGGACAGACCCTACGAGCAGTACTTC
NA	TRBV5-1	NA	TRBJ2-2	CASSLDSFSTGELFF	TGCGCCAGCAGCTTGGATTCCTTCTCGACCGGGGAGCTGTTTTTT
NA	TRBV20-1	NA	TRBJ1-2	CSATMTYGYTF	TGCAGTGCAACGATGACCTATGGCTACACCTTC
TRBD1	TRBV11-1	many	TRBJ1-1	CASSLLGQGSDLNAFF	TGTGCCAGCAGCCTACTCGGACAGGGGAGCGACCTGAATGCTTTCTTT
TRBD2	TRBV6-5	NA	TRBJ2-3	CASRRGSATQYF	TGTGCCAGCAGGCGGGGGTCTGCCACGCAGTATTTT
TRBD2	TRBV5-1	NA	TRBJ2-7	CASSLLAGDSEQYF	TGCGCCAGCAGCTTGTTAGCGGGAGACAGCGAGCAGTACTTC
TRBD2	TRBV5-4	NA	TRBJ2-1	CASSKGLAGGVEQFF	TGTGCCAGCAGCAAGGGACTAGCGGGAGGCGTTGAGCAGTTCTTC
NA	TRBV7-2	NA	TRBJ2-1	CASSLTSRPYNEQFF	TGTGCCAGCAGCCTTACTAGCCGTCCCTACAATGAGCAGTTCTTC
TRBD1	TRBV27	NA	TRBJ2-7	CASRLGRDRGSHEQYF	TGTGCCAGCAGGCTAGGGCGGGACAGGGGATCGCACGAGCAGTACTTC
NA	TRBV7-2	NA	TRBJ1-5	CASSLAAGPSQPQHF	TGTGCCAGCAGCTTAGCCGCTGGCCCTAGTCAGCCCCAGCATTTT